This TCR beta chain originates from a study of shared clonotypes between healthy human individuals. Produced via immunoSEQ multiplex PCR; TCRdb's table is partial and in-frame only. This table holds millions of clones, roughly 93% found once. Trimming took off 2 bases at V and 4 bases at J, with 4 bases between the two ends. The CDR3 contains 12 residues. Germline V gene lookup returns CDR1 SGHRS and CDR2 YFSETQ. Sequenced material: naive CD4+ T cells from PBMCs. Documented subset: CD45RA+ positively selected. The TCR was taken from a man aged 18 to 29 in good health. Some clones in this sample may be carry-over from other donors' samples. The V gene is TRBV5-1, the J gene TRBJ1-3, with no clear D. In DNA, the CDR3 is TGCGCCAGCAGCTTTGAAGGAAACACCATATATTTT. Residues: CASSFEGNTIYF.